Listed here are 15 T cell receptor beta chains from one sample, sequenced in a study of cytomegalovirus exposure and HLA in healthy donors (dated by TCRdb to 2017 to 2019). The protocol used for the library was the immunoSEQ multiplex PCR assay. A mixture of 60 forward primers for TCR Vbeta segments and 13 reverse primers for TCR Jbeta segments was used in the multiplex PCR. TCRdb re-hosts the immuneACCESS table, in-frame sequences only. Its copies lack some clones; in the studies checked, an unresolved V gene accounts for under half of them, and the cause for the rest is not known. The sample yields about 130,000 clones; approximately 80% were counted once. The ten largest clones take up 2% to 2.5% of the sample. Sequencing was carried out using PBMCs. All receptors derive from a young man in good health and CMV-seronegative.

The rearrangement links TRBV2 to TRBJ2-7, with 13 bases aligning to TRBD2. This CDR3 comprises 15 residues. Germline V CDR1 and CDR2: SNHLY, FYNNEI. J lost 6 bases, V lost 8 bases, and 10 bases had no gene match. This CDR3 is CASVIGLAGDGEQYF. The CDR3 coding sequence is TGTGCCAGCGTAATTGGACTAGCGGGAGACGGCGAGCAGTACTTC. Together with reference TRBV2 and TRBJ2-7, the CDR3 gives the full variable domain: EPEVTQTPSHQVTQMGQEVILRCVPISNHLYFYWYRQILGQKVEFLVSFYNNEISEKSEIFDDQFSVERPDGSNFTLKIRSTKLEDSAMYFCASVIGLAGDGEQYFGPGTRLTVT.

The CDR3 spells CASSPFRTGGVRYGSGEQFF. The CDR3 nucleotides read TGTGCCAGCTCGCCATTCCGGACCGGGGGGGTCAGGTACGGGTCGGGTGAGCAGTTCTTC. V gene TRBV18 combines with J gene TRBJ2-1, with 8 bases identical to TRBD2. Losses at the gene ends were 6 bases for V and 9 bases for J; bases not matched to a gene: 28. Germline values: CDR1 KGHSH, CDR2 LQKENI. CDR3 size: 20 residues. Filled out from reference TRBV18 and TRBJ2-1, the complete variable domain reads NAGVMQNPRHLVRRRGQEARLRCSPMKGHSHVYWYRQLPEEGLKFMVYLQKENIIDESGMPKERFSAEFPKEGPSILRIQQVVRGDSAAYFCASSPFRTGGVRYGSGEQFFGPGTRLTVL.

Written as DNA, the CDR3 is TGCGCCAGCAGTGCCCCCTACTCCACCGGGGAGCTGTTTTTT. Translating it yields CASSAPYSTGELFF. The rearrangement uses TRBV10-2 and TRBJ2-2; the D is unclear. The germline CDR1 and CDR2 sequences are WSHSY and SAAADI. The CDR3 extends over 14 amino acids. V was pared by 4 bases and J by 4 bases, with 10 bases between.

The chain recombines TRBV7-9 with TRBJ2-5; 11 positions agree with TRBD2. V dropped 6 bases and J dropped 3; count of bases not matched to a gene: 6. The CDR3 totals 15 residues. Germline V gives CDR1 SEHNR, CDR2 FQNEAQ (reference sequence). Here the CDR3 reads CASRRLAGGEETQYF. In DNA form, the CDR3 reads TGTGCCAGCAGGCGGCTAGCGGGAGGAGAAGAGACCCAGTACTTC. The complete variable domain, with remaining parts taken from reference TRBV7-9 and TRBJ2-5, reads DTGVSQNPRHKITKRGQNVTFRCDPISEHNRLYWYRQTLGQGPEFLTYFQNEAQLEKSRLLSDRFSAERPKGSFSTLEIQRTEQGDSAMYLCASRRLAGGEETQYFGPGTRLLVL.

The genes are TRBV15 and TRBJ2-3; D perhaps matches TRBD2 (6 bases). Trimming removed 8 bases from V and 4 bases from J, with 16 bases in between. CDR3 length: 14 amino acids. CDR1 is LNHNV and CDR2 is YYDKDF in the germline V gene (reference sequence). CDR3 protein: CATGRREVADTQYF. CDR3 sequence (DNA): TGTGCCACCGGGCGGAGGGAGGTCGCAGATACGCAGTATTTT.

The chain recombines TRBV7-2 with TRBJ2-1; TRBD2 agrees at 9 bases. Germline-derived CDR1 and CDR2 are SGHTA and FQGNSA. CDR3 length: 14 amino acids. J gave up 4 bases and V 5 bases, and 3 bases lay outside the gene matches. The chain's CDR3 is CASSDGLAYNEQFF. In nucleotides, the CDR3 is TGTGCCAGCAGCGATGGACTAGCGTACAATGAGCAGTTCTTC.

This clone was seen a single time. This chain uses TRBV27 with TRBJ1-1; D is ambiguous. Trimming pared 2 bases from V and 0 bases from J, leaving 10 bases between. The CDR3 has 15 amino acids. Germline V lookup: CDR1 MNHEY, CDR2 SMNVEV (reference sequence). The CDR3 nucleotides are TGTGCCAGCAGTTTAGATCTGTACATGAACACTGAAGCTTTCTTT. Amino acid sequence: CASSLDLYMNTEAFF.

This chain joins TRBV6-5 and TRBJ1-5; D unclear. V lost 6 bases to trimming and J lost 2 bases, with 8 bases between them. The CDR3 is made up of 13 amino acids. Germline V lookup: CDR1 MNHEY, CDR2 SVGAGI. The CDR3 DNA is TGTGCCAGCAGCCTCAGCGGCAATCAGCCCCAGCATTTT. Amino acids: CASSLSGNQPQHF.

The V and J genes are TRBV5-1 and TRBJ1-1; 9 bases align to TRBD1. Per germline, CDR1 SGHRS and CDR2 YFSETQ. V was pared by 4 bases and J by 1 base, with 5 bases of the junction left unmatched. This CDR3 comprises 15 residues. CDR3 sequence: CASSGDRVRNTEAFF. CDR3 in DNA: TGCGCCAGCAGCGGGGACAGGGTACGGAACACTGAAGCTTTCTTT.

The gene calls are TRBV9 and TRBJ2-7; 14 positions agree with TRBD2. V lost 4 bases and J lost 1; bases outside the gene matches: 10. CDR1 is SGDLS, CDR2 YYNGEE, per germline. This CDR3 has 18 amino acids. The chain's CDR3 is CASSFGTSGSGTSYEQYF. As DNA, the CDR3 is TGTGCCAGCAGCTTCGGGACTAGCGGGAGTGGGACTTCCTACGAGCAGTACTTC.

The chain recombines TRBV19 with TRBJ2-3; 7 bases are shared with TRBD1. Germline-derived CDR1 and CDR2 are LNHDA and SQIVND (reference sequence). Unmatched junction bases numbered 5, after V lost 10 bases and J lost 4 bases. This CDR3 comprises 12 residues. The CDR3 DNA reads TGTGCCAACAGACAGGGCCCAGATACGCAGTATTTT. Translation: CANRQGPDTQYF.

The chain combines TRBV4-1 with TRBJ2-2; 14 nucleotides match TRBD2. The CDR3 runs to 17 residues. With 4 bases clipped from V and 1 base from J, the junction kept 2 bases outside the gene matches. CDR1 and CDR2 from the germline V gene are MGHRA and YSYEKL. The CDR3 DNA reads TGCGCCAGCAGCCCGGGACTAGCGGGGGTGAACACCGGGGAGCTGTTTTTT. This encodes CASSPGLAGVNTGELFF.

CDR3 coding DNA: TGTGCCAGCAGTGAAGGGCCTGGAAACACCATATATTTT. Its protein product is CASSEGPGNTIYF. J is TRBJ1-3 and V is TRBV6-1; D is unclear. V gave up 1 base and J gave up 2 bases, with 3 bases separating them. The V gene's germline CDR1 is MNHNS and CDR2 SASEGT. The CDR3 has 13 residues.

The chain recombines TRBV6-4 with TRBJ2-1, with 8 bases fitting TRBD2. The CDR3 is made up of 13 amino acids. The V gene's germline CDR1 is MRHNA and CDR2 SNTAGT. Germline trimming cut 6 bases from V and 9 bases from J; bases unmatched to any gene: 7. The CDR3 nucleotides read TGTGCCAGCAGGGCCGGGAGGGCACGTGAGCAGTTCTTC. Residues: CASRAGRAREQFF.

The CDR3 is CASSLRIGSNEQFF. The CDR3 region has the DNA TGTGCCAGCAGCTTAAGAATAGGGAGCAATGAGCAGTTCTTC. The chain is built from TRBV11-3 and TRBJ2-1, with D perhaps matching TRBD2 (5 bases). This CDR3 spans 14 amino acids. V was shortened by 2 bases and J by 6 bases, with 11 bases between the two germline ends. Germline-derived CDR1 and CDR2 are SGHNT and YENEEA.